A single sample gave rise to the 6 T cell receptor beta chains below, sequenced in a study of blood T cell repertoires in COVID-19. Measured with immunoSEQ multiplex PCR; TCRdb has only the in-frame clones, and not every one. The sample shows about 94,000 clones, 80% of them seen only once. The material sequenced was peripheral blood. The receptors come from a human donor in a cohort sampled during active COVID-19.

The CDR3 DNA reads TGTGCCAGCTCCGGGACAAGGTCGTACGAGCAGTACTTC. Encoded protein: CASSGTRSYEQYF. The chain couples TRBV2 to TRBJ2-7; weak D call: TRBD1 (6 bases). The CDR3 length is 13 residues. Looked up from germline, CDR1 is SNHLY and CDR2 is FYNNEI. Trimming removed 8 bases at V and 4 bases at J, with 15 bases between.

This clone showed up just a few times. CDR3 protein: CASSYGQEGTEAFF. CDR3 DNA: TGCGCCAGCAGCTATGGACAGGAGGGCACTGAAGCTTTCTTT. V and J are TRBV5-1 and TRBJ1-1, with TRBD1 matching 7 bases. Per germline, CDR1 SGHRS and CDR2 YFSETQ. CDR3 size: 14 residues. Trimming took 3 bases from V and 4 from J; bases not matched to a gene: 6.

The chain carries TRBV19 and TRBJ1-4, with TRBD1 as a possible D gene (5 bases). V was shortened by 7 bases and J by 2 bases, with 14 bases between the two germline ends. The CDR3 consists of 15 residues. Germline loops: CDR1 LNHDA, CDR2 SQIVND (reference sequence). This chain's CDR3 is CASKASGGTNEKLFF. CDR3 bases: TGTGCCAGTAAGGCTTCTGGGGGGACTAATGAAAAACTGTTTTTT.

This chain joins TRBV3-1 (or the pseudogene TRBV3-2) and TRBJ2-3; a weak D match, TRBD2 (6 bases). This CDR3 contains 16 residues. The V and J ends lost 1 base and 1 base respectively, with 12 bases between them. Germline-derived CDR1 and CDR2 are LGHDT and YNNKEL (reference sequence). The CDR3 region has the DNA TGTGCCAGCAGCCAAGTCAGACTAGACGGCACAGATACGCAGTATTTT. It yields the protein CASSQVRLDGTDTQYF.

CDR3 coding DNA: TGTGCCAGCAGCCTCACCCTTCTTTCGGGGACACTTAATTCACCCCTCCACTTT. Translation gives CASSLTLLSGTLNSPLHF. The rearrangement links TRBV5-6 to TRBJ1-6, with D possibly matching TRBD1 (6 bases). The CDR3 totals 18 residues. V was shortened by 4 bases and J by 6 bases, with 23 bases between the two germline ends. Looked up from germline, CDR1 is SGHDT and CDR2 is YYEEEE. Combining the CDR3 with reference TRBV5-6 and TRBJ1-6 gives the whole variable domain DAGVTQSPTHLIKTRGQQVTLRCSPKSGHDTVSWYQQALGQGPQFIFQYYEEEERQRGNFPDRFSGHQFPNYSSELNVNALLLGDSALYLCASSLTLLSGTLNSPLHFGNGTRLTVT.

The gene calls are TRBV30 and TRBJ1-5; 7 bases are a match to TRBD1. The V and J ends lost 2 bases and 0 bases, in that order; junction bases with no gene match: 1. The germline V gene has CDR1 GTSNPN and CDR2 SVGIG (reference sequence). The CDR3 is made up of 14 amino acids. CDR3: CAWSRDSSNQPQHF. CDR3 coding DNA: TGTGCCTGGAGTCGGGACAGTAGCAATCAGCCCCAGCATTTT.